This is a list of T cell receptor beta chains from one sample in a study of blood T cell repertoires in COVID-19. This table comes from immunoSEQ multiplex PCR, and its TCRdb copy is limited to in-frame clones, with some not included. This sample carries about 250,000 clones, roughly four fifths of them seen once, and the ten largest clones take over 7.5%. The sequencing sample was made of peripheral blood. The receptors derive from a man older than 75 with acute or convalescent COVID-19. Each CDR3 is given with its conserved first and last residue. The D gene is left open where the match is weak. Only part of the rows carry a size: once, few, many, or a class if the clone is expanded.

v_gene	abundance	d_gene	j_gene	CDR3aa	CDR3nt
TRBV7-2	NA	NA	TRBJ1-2	CASSPDGVGDANYGYTF	TGTGCCAGCAGCCCCGACGGGGTTGGGGATGCTAACTATGGCTACACCTTC
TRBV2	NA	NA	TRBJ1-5	CASTSTANQPQHF	TGTGCCAGCACTTCGACAGCGAATCAGCCCCAGCATTTT
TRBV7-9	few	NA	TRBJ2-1	CASSYSYEQFF	TGTGCCAGCAGCTATTCCTATGAGCAGTTCTTC
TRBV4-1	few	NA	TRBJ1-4	CASSHGPRGAANEKLFF	TGCGCCAGCAGCCACGGTCCTCGCGGGGCTGCTAATGAAAAACTGTTTTTT
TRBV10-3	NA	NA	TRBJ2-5	CAISAAGPPETQYF	TGTGCCATCAGTGCCGCGGGGCCTCCAGAGACCCAGTACTTC
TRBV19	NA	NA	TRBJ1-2	CASQGPPIGYGYTF	TGTGCCAGTCAGGGGCCACCCATTGGGTATGGCTACACCTTC
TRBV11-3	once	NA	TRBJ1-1	CASSSFPNTEAFF	TGTGCCAGCAGCTCCTTCCCCAACACTGAAGCTTTCTTT
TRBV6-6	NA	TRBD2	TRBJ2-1	CASSFSGTLREQFF	TGTGCCAGCAGTTTTAGCGGGACCCTGAGGGAGCAGTTCTTC
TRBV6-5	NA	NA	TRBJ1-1	CASRDLLNTEAFF	TGTGCCAGCAGGGACTTGCTCAACACTGAAGCTTTCTTT
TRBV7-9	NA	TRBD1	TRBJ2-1	CASSLRTGVYNEQFF	TGTGCCAGCAGCTTGAGGACAGGGGTGTACAATGAGCAGTTCTTC
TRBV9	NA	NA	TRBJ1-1	CASSPDSHITEAFF	TGTGCCAGCAGCCCGGACAGTCACATCACTGAAGCTTTCTTT
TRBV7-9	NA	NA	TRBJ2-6	CASSSGSGANVLTF	TGTGCCAGCAGCTCAGGCTCTGGGGCCAACGTCCTGACTTTC
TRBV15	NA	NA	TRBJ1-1	CATRTYWGEDTEAFF	TGTGCCACCAGAACCTATTGGGGGGAGGACACTGAAGCTTTCTTT
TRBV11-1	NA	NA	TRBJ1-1	CASSSRGDTEAFF	TGTGCCAGCAGCTCCCGGGGTGACACTGAAGCTTTCTTT
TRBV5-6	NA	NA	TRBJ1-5	CASALGQSNQPQHF	TGTGCCAGCGCCTTGGGGCAGAGCAATCAGCCCCAGCATTTT